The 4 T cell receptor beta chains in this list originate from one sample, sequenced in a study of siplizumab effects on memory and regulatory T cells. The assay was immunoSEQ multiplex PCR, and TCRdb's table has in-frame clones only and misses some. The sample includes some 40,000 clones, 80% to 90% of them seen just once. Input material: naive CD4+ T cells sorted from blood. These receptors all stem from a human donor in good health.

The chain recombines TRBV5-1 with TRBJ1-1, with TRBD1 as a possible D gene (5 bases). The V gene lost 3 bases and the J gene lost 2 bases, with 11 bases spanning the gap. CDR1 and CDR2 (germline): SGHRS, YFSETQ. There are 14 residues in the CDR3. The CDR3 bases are TGCGCCAGCAGCTCGTGGACACAAAACACTGAAGCTTTCTTT. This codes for CASSSWTQNTEAFF.

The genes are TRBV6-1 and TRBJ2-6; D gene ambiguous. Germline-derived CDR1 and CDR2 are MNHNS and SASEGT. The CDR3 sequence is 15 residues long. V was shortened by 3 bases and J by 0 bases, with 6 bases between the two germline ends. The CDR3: CASSEAHSGANVLTF. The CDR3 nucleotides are TGTGCCAGCAGTGAGGCCCACTCTGGGGCCAACGTCCTGACTTTC.

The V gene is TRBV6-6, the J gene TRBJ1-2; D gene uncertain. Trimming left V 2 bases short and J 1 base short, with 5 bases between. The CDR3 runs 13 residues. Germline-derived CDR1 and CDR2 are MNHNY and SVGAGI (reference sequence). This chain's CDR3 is CASSYNVNYGYTF. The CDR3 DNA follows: TGTGCCAGCAGTTACAACGTTAACTATGGCTACACCTTC.

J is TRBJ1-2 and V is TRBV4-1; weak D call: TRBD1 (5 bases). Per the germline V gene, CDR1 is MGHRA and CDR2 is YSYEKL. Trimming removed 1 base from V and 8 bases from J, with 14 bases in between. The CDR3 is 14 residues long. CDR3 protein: CASSQAAGFLGYTF. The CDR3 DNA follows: TGCGCCAGCAGCCAAGCGGCAGGGTTCCTAGGCTACACCTTC.